This T cell receptor (beta chain) appears in the sequencing data of a study of CD8 T cells in Susac syndrome. Those who served as multiple sclerosis controls were treatment-naive patients with stable or active relapsing-remitting disease. Random hexamers were used to reverse transcribe the RNA input (roughly 0.5 to 1 ug). TCRdb fed the immunoSEQ multiplex PCR reads into MiXCR, producing one record per CDR3 protein. The sample yields about 300,000 distinct CDR3 sequences, 75% to 90% seen once. This CDR3 spans 14 amino acids. The germline V gene encodes CDR1 GTSNPN and CDR2 SVGIG (reference sequence). The chain is built from TRBV30 and TRBJ1-1; TRBD1 aligns across 7 bases. Sequenced: CD8+ T cells from PBMCs. This TCR derives from a human donor with multiple sclerosis. The DNA of the CDR3 is TGTGCACACCGCTCAGACAGGGTCGACACTGAAGCTTTCTTT. Its translation is CAHRSDRVDTEAFF.